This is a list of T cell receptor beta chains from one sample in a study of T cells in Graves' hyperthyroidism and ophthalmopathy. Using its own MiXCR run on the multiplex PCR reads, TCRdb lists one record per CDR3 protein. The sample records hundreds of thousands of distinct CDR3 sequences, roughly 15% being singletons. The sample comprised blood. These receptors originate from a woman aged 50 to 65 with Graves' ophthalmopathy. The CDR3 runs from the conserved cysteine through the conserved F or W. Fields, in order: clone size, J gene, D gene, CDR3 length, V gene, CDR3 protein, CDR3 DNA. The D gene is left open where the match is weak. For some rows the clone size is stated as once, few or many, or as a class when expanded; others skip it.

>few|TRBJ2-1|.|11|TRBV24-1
CATTGKRREFF
TGTGCCACGACCGGAAAGCGGAGGGAGTTCTTC
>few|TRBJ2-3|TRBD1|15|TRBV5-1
CASSPQGVGTDTQYF
TGCGCCAGCAGCCCTCAGGGGGTGGGCACAGATACGCAGTATTTT
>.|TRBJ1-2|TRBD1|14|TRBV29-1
CSVARTGGNYGYTF
TGCAGCGTCGCGAGGACAGGGGGAAACTATGGCTACACCTTC
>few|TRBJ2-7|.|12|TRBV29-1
CSVRTSGSEQYF
TGCAGCGTTCGAACCTCAGGGAGTGAGCAGTACTTC
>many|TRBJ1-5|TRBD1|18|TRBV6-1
CASSVGTAAFGSNQPQHF
TGTGCCAGCAGTGTCGGGACAGCAGCCTTCGGTAGCAATCAGCCCCAGCATTTT
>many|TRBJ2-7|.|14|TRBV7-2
CASSLERGSYEQYF
TGTGCCAGCAGCTTAGAAAGGGGATCCTACGAGCAGTACTTC
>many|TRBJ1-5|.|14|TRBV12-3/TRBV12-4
CASSFGDSNQPQHF
TGTGCCAGCAGTTTCGGGGATAGCAATCAGCCCCAGCATTTT
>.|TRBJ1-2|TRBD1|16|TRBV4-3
CASSQDVQDRIFGYTF
TGCGCCAGCAGCCAAGATGTACAGGACAGGATATTCGGCTACACCTTC
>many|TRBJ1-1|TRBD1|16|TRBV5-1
CASSSQGSSLNTEAFF
TGCGCCAGCAGCTCACAGGGGTCCTCCCTCAACACTGAAGCTTTCTTT
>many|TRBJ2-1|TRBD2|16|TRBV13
CASSLVGLADNNEQFF
TGTGCCAGCAGCTTAGTGGGACTAGCAGATAACAATGAGCAGTTCTTC
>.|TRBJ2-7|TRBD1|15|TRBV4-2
CASSQGPGQAYEQYF
TGTGCCAGCAGCCAGGGACCGGGACAGGCCTACGAGCAGTACTTC
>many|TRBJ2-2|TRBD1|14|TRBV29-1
CSVSRDRGFQELFF
TGCAGCGTCTCCCGGGACAGGGGTTTTCAGGAGCTGTTTTTT
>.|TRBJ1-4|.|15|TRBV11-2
CASSLNTGISPKLFF
TGTGCCAGCAGCTTAAACACGGGAATCTCGCCGAAACTGTTTTTT
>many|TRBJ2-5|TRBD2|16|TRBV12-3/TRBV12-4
CASSWRLAGNQETQYF
TGTGCCAGCAGTTGGCGACTAGCGGGAAATCAAGAGACCCAGTACTTC
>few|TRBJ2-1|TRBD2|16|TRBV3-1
CASSQDSGLASDEQFF
TGTGCCAGCAGCCAAGATTCGGGACTAGCGTCCGATGAGCAGTTCTTC
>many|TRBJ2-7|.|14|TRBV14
CASSQVGGSYEQYF
TGTGCCAGCAGCCAAGTTGGGGGATCCTACGAGCAGTACTTC
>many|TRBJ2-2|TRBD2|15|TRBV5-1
CASSARGANTGELFF
TGCGCCAGCAGTGCCCGGGGGGCGAACACCGGGGAGCTGTTTTTT
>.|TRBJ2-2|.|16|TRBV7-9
CASIFFRGENTGELFF
TGTGCCAGCATCTTCTTCAGGGGCGAGAACACCGGGGAGCTGTTTTTT
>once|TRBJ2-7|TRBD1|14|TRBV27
CASRPGTGYYEQYF
TGTGCCAGCAGGCCCGGGACAGGTTACTACGAGCAGTACTTC
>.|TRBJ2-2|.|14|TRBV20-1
CSARVLANTGELFF
TGCAGTGCTAGAGTACTAGCGAACACCGGGGAGCTGTTTTTT
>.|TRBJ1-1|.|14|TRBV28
CASSGGSLNTEAFF
TGTGCCAGCAGTGGGGGGTCGCTGAACACTGAAGCTTTCTTT
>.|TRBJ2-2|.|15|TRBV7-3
CASSPIQGNTGELFF
TGTGCCAGCAGCCCCATTCAGGGGAACACCGGGGAGCTGTTTTTT
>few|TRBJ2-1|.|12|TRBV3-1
CASSQIYSEQFF
TGTGCCAGCAGCCAAATATACAGTGAGCAGTTCTTC